One and the same sample provided the 13 T cell receptor beta chains below, sequenced in a study of blood T cells in healthy people across ages (dated by TCRdb to about 2015). The method was 5' RACE. TCRdb names Illumina HiSeq 2500 as the instrument used. A second PCR of roughly 7 to 12 cycles was performed with a sample-barcoded 5' primer and a J-beta primer mix. TCRdb reanalyzed the raw reads on its own, using fastp at Q25 for trimming and MiXCR for clone calling, and kept in-frame beta chains. Here each entry gathers all rows of one CDR3 protein and keeps the most common genes and DNA. For this sample there are approximately 770,000 distinct CDR3 sequences; roughly 60% appear just once. The ten largest clones take up 20% to 25% of the sample. The sample consisted of blood. Every receptor here comes from a man aged 25-45 years in good health.

The chain has TRBV9 and TRBJ2-1; maybe TRBD2 (5 bases). This CDR3 spans 15 amino acids. Per germline, CDR1 SGDLS and CDR2 YYNGEE. Trimming pared 0 bases from V and 8 bases from J, leaving 15 bases between. The CDR3 bases are TGTGCCAGCAGCGTAGAAGGGAGTTTTGTACATGAGCAGTTCTTC. Its protein product is CASSVEGSFVHEQFF.

The DNA of the CDR3 is TGCGCCACCCGACTAGCGGTGCTAGATGAGCAGTTCTTC. Translated: CATRLAVLDEQFF. V is TRBV5-1 and J is TRBJ2-1; 9 nucleotides align to TRBD2. The CDR3 covers 13 residues. Per the germline V gene, CDR1 is SGHRS and CDR2 is YFSETQ. V lost 9 bases and J lost 8; bases outside the gene matches: 9.

This clonotype was seen more than once but under ten times. V usage is TRBV7-9 and J usage is TRBJ2-1; 7 bases are a match to TRBD2. V gave up 7 bases and J gave up 5 bases; unmatched junction bases: 14. The CDR3 runs 16 residues. The germline CDR1 and CDR2 sequences are SEHNR and FQNEAQ (reference sequence). The CDR3 DNA reads as TGTGCCAGCACCCAACGGGGAGGGGCGGAAGACAATGAGCAGTTCTTC. The encoded protein is CASTQRGGAEDNEQFF.

The table lists this clonotype with many counts. V usage is TRBV28 and J usage is TRBJ1-2; D uncertain. Germline values: CDR1 MDHEN, CDR2 SYDVKM. Deletions cut 6 bases from V and 3 bases from J, with 8 bases between. The CDR3 runs to 12 residues. CDR3 residues: CASSLGYYGYTF. The DNA of the CDR3 is TGTGCCAGCAGCTTAGGATACTATGGCTACACCTTC.

The V gene is TRBV4-3, the J gene TRBJ1-1; D possibly corresponds to TRBD1 (5 bases). The germline gives CDR1 LGHNA, CDR2 YSLEER. CDR3 length: 14 amino acids. Deletions cut 0 bases from V and 3 bases from J, with 8 bases between. The CDR3 region is CASSQEPGDTEAFF. CDR3 DNA sequence: TGCGCCAGCAGCCAAGAACCGGGGGACACTGAAGCTTTCTTT.

The chain has TRBV20-1 and TRBJ1-4; D perhaps matches TRBD1 (5 bases). This CDR3 has 13 amino acids. Germline V gene lookup returns CDR1 DFQATT and CDR2 SNEGSKA (reference sequence). V was clipped by 5 bases and J by 8 bases, with 15 bases between them. The CDR3 is CSARTGADEKLFF. DNA of the CDR3: TGCAGTGCTCGGACCGGGGCAGACGAAAAACTGTTTTTT.

The chain couples TRBV12-3 or TRBV12-4 to TRBJ2-3; D may be TRBD1 or TRBD2 (5 bases each). V lost 8 bases and J lost 2, with 20 bases in between. This CDR3 contains 16 residues. CDR3 DNA sequence: TGTGCCAGCGGGGGAGCCGGGACCCACCACACAGATACGCAGTATTTT. It codes for CASGGAGTHHTDTQYF.

The rearrangement links TRBV4-2 to TRBJ1-2; D is unresolved. V was trimmed by 9 bases and J by 6 bases, leaving 17 bases between them. Germline-derived CDR1 and CDR2 are LGHNA and YNFKEQ. This CDR3 has 13 residues. CDR3 coding DNA: TGTGCCAGTTTGAGAGGGCCGGGAGATGGCTACACCTTC. It is translated as CASLRGPGDGYTF.

Regarding this clonotype: The junction does not match germline at one end; this may be a read error. The rearrangement joins TRBV11-1 to TRBJ2-1; D possibly corresponds to TRBD2 (5 bases). CDR1 and CDR2 from the germline V gene are SGHAT and FQDESV (reference sequence). The CDR3 sequence is 15 residues long. The CDR3 coding sequence is TGTGTCAGCAGCCCGACTCGGGGATCCTACAATGAGCAGTTCTTC. It translates to CVSSPTRGSYNEQFF. Full variable domain (missing parts from reference TRBV11-1 and TRBJ2-1): EAEVAQSPRYKITEKSQAVAFWCDPISGHATLYWYRQILGQGPELLVQFQDESVVDDSQLPKDRFSAERLKGVDSTLKIQPAELGDSAMYLCVSSPTRGSYNEQFFGPGTRLTVL.

The CDR3 is CSARRDRGRGPESSYEQYF. The CDR3 region has the DNA TGCAGTGCTAGACGGGACAGGGGGAGAGGCCCGGAGAGCTCCTACGAGCAGTACTTC. The rearrangement links TRBV20-1 to TRBJ2-7, with 11 bases identical to TRBD1. Germline V gene data show CDR1 as DFQATT and CDR2 as SNEGSKA (reference sequence). The V segment lost 2 bases and the J segment 0 bases; nucleotides outside the gene matches: 15. The CDR3 length is 19 residues.

The sample holds a few counts of this clonotype. The chain combines TRBV2 with TRBJ1-2, with D tentatively TRBD1 (6 bases). V lost 7 bases and J 8 bases, leaving 23 bases between the germline ends. CDR1 SNHLY and CDR2 FYNNEI come from the germline V gene. The CDR3 covers 15 residues. The CDR3 region has the DNA TGTGCCAGCATATCCCAACAGGGTGTAGTTAAGGGCTACACCTTC. This encodes CASISQQGVVKGYTF.

The CDR3 coding sequence is TGTGCCAGCAGCCCGAAGACAGGGGCCGGTAATGAAAAACTGTTTTTT. Translation: CASSPKTGAGNEKLFF. This chain joins TRBV6-6 and TRBJ1-4; 8 bases agree with TRBD1. Germline V gives CDR1 MNHNY, CDR2 SVGAGI (reference sequence). Losses at the gene ends were 6 bases for V and 4 bases for J; bases not matched to a gene: 10. The CDR3 totals 16 residues.

The chain links TRBV18 to TRBJ2-1, with D perhaps matching TRBD1 or TRBD2 (5 bases each). CDR1 is KGHSH, CDR2 LQKENI, per germline. V lost 2 bases, J lost 3 bases, and 11 bases lay in between. The CDR3 covers 15 residues. CDR3 residues: CASSPRQGDYNEQFF. CDR3 nucleotides: TGTGCCAGCTCACCAAGGCAGGGAGACTACAATGAGCAGTTCTTC.